The rows below give T cell receptor beta chains drawn from one sample of a study of shared clonotypes between healthy human individuals. TCRdb's table, derived via immunoSEQ multiplex PCR, lists solely in-frame clones and lacks some. The repertoire has nearly 2 million clones, about 95% of them found once; the top ten carry 0.95% to 1.5%. The specimen sequenced was naive CD8+ T cells sorted from blood. The receptors come from a man aged 18 to 35 in good health. Each CDR3 is given with its conserved first and last residue. D genes are given only for firm matches. Clone sizes are given selectively: once, few, many, or a class where the clone is expanded.

j_call | v_call | clone_size | d_call | cdr3_aa | cdr3_nt
TRBJ2-3 | TRBV9 | NA | NA | CASSASGLIDDTQYF | TGTGCCAGCAGCGCCTCGGGACTCATTGACGATACGCAGTATTTT
TRBJ2-3 | TRBV27 | NA | TRBD1 | CASSWTGGTDTQYF | TGTGCCAGCAGTTGGACAGGGGGGACAGATACGCAGTATTTT
TRBJ1-1 | TRBV2 | NA | NA | CASSEYMENTEAFF | TGTGCCAGCAGTGAATACATGGAGAACACTGAAGCTTTCTTT
TRBJ2-1 | TRBV11-2 | NA | TRBD2 | CASSLELAGEAANEQFF | TGTGCCAGCAGCTTAGAATTAGCGGGGGAAGCCGCCAATGAGCAGTTCTTC
TRBJ1-1 | TRBV5-3 | NA | TRBD1 | CARNTKQGVLNTEAFF | TGTGCCAGAAACACAAAGCAGGGGGTACTAAACACTGAAGCTTTCTTT
TRBJ2-5 | TRBV5-6 | NA | TRBD1 | CASSTDREQAETQYF | TGTGCCAGCAGCACGGACAGGGAGCAAGCAGAGACCCAGTACTTC
TRBJ2-1 | TRBV18 | NA | TRBD2 | CASSSWFIAGGPSNEQFF | TGTGCCAGCTCATCCTGGTTTATTGCGGGAGGGCCAAGCAATGAGCAGTTCTTC
TRBJ2-3 | TRBV9 | NA | TRBD2 | CASSPWTSGTDTQYF | TGTGCCAGCAGCCCCTGGACTAGCGGCACAGATACGCAGTATTTT
TRBJ2-7 | TRBV4-3 | NA | TRBD1 | CASSQDRGTGGYEQYF | TGCGCCAGCAGCCAAGATCGAGGGACAGGGGGCTACGAGCAGTACTTC
TRBJ1-1 | TRBV27 | NA | NA | CASSLHTTGTEAFF | TGTGCCAGCAGTCTCCACACGACTGGGACTGAAGCTTTCTTT
TRBJ2-7 | TRBV13 | NA | NA | CASSSADEQYF | TGTGCCAGCAGCTCCGCCGACGAGCAGTACTTC
TRBJ2-7 | TRBV7-2 | NA | NA | CASSRPGHSLVYEQYF | TGTGCCAGCAGCCGCCCGGGACACAGCCTGGTTTACGAGCAGTACTTC
TRBJ2-2 | TRBV11-3 | NA | NA | CASSDRGGELFF | TGTGCCAGCAGCGACCGCGGCGGGGAGCTGTTTTTT
TRBJ2-7 | TRBV6-5 | NA | TRBD1 | CASSNRGHEQYF | TGTGCCAGCAGTAACAGGGGCCACGAGCAGTACTTC
TRBJ2-7 | TRBV6-5 | NA | NA | CASSWGAMGSYEQYF | TGTGCCAGCAGTTGGGGGGCGATGGGCTCCTACGAGCAGTACTTC
TRBJ1-5 | TRBV9 | NA | NA | CASSVAGLSNQPQHF | TGTGCCAGCAGCGTAGCCGGGCTATCCAATCAGCCCCAGCATTTT
TRBJ2-1 | TRBV10-3 | NA | NA | CAISEPSKSNEQFF | TGTGCCATCAGTGAGCCGTCTAAGAGCAATGAGCAGTTCTTC
TRBJ2-3 | TRBV27 | NA | NA | CASAAVAGGTDTQYF | TGTGCCAGCGCTGCGGTGGCAGGGGGGACAGATACGCAGTATTTT
TRBJ2-1 | TRBV6-5 | NA | NA | CASSYSGYNEQFF | TGTGCCAGCAGTTACTCCGGATACAATGAGCAGTTCTTC
TRBJ2-5 | TRBV2 | NA | NA | CASSVGETQYF | TGTGCCAGCAGTGTAGGCGAGACCCAGTACTTC
TRBJ1-1 | TRBV5-4 | NA | NA | CASSVGRLAEAFF | TGTGCCAGCAGCGTGGGACGATTGGCTGAAGCTTTCTTT
TRBJ2-7 | TRBV11-3 | once | NA | CASSLDLENEQYF | TGTGCCAGCAGCTTAGATCTAGAGAACGAGCAGTACTTC
TRBJ1-1 | TRBV10-2 | NA | NA | CASSEPSGGGTEAFF | TGCGCCAGCAGTGAACCCTCCGGGGGTGGCACTGAAGCTTTCTTT
TRBJ2-5 | TRBV7-9 | NA | TRBD1 | CASSPPTGDETQYF | TGTGCCAGCAGCCCCCCGACAGGGGATGAGACCCAGTACTTC
TRBJ2-3 | TRBV5-1 | NA | TRBD2 | CASRSRLAECTDTQYF | TGCGCCAGCAGATCTAGACTAGCGGAGTGCACAGATACGCAGTATTTT
TRBJ2-1 | TRBV5-4 | NA | NA | CASSSDWPYEQFF | TGTGCCAGCAGCTCGGACTGGCCCTATGAGCAGTTCTTC
TRBJ1-2 | TRBV4-3 | NA | NA | CASSQDPGPTTYGYTF | TGCGCCAGCAGCCAAGATCCGGGGCCTACCACCTATGGCTACACCTTC
TRBJ2-1 | TRBV2 | NA | NA | CASSGDSNPGSYNEQFF | TGTGCCAGCAGTGGGGACTCAAACCCTGGCTCCTACAATGAGCAGTTCTTC
TRBJ1-2 | TRBV4-1 | NA | NA | CASSPTGGGYTF | TGCGCCAGCAGCCCGACAGGTGGGGGCTACACCTTC
TRBJ2-3 | TRBV11-2 | NA | NA | CASSFEPSSGTDTQYF | TGTGCCAGCAGCTTCGAGCCCTCGAGCGGCACAGATACGCAGTATTTT
TRBJ1-1 | TRBV13 | NA | TRBD1 | CASSVDRDETTEAFF | TGTGCCAGCAGCGTCGACAGGGATGAGACCACTGAAGCTTTCTTT
TRBJ2-3 | TRBV30 | once | NA | CAWEFVGVGTDTQYF | TGTGCCTGGGAATTTGTTGGGGTGGGCACAGATACGCAGTATTTT
TRBJ2-1 | TRBV7-2 | once | TRBD1 | CASSAPGQLFSGSYNEQFF | TGTGCCAGCAGCGCTCCGGGACAGCTATTTTCAGGCTCCTACAATGAGCAGTTCTTC
TRBJ1-4 | TRBV7-8 | NA | NA | CASSLIGDPTNEKLFF | TGTGCCAGCAGCTTAATAGGAGACCCAACTAATGAAAAACTGTTTTTT
TRBJ1-1 | TRBV18 | NA | NA | CASSLGGAEAFF | TGTGCCAGCTCGCTCGGGGGGGCTGAAGCTTTCTTT
TRBJ1-3 | TRBV7-8 | NA | NA | CASSLFGNTIYF | TGTGCCAGCAGCTTATTTGGAAACACCATATATTTT